This T cell receptor beta chain was observed in a study of blood T cell repertoires in COVID-19. Study-level background: The samples span acute and convalescent COVID-19 from the United States, Italy and Spain. The analysed material was cDNA or gDNA that came from T cells, B-cell-depleted T cells, or PBMCs.

This CDR3 is 14 amino acids long. Germline V gene lookup returns CDR1 SGHTA and CDR2 FQGTGA. V was cut by 5 bases and J by 4 bases, with 9 bases left in between. Authors' processing steps: Quantification of nucleated cells was approximated via reference gene primer amplification. The table came from immunoSEQ multiplex PCR; TCRdb's copy has only in-frame clones and leaves some out. V and J calls and clone size are given by that table; D and trimming were obtained from the DNA. The sample yields roughly 300,000 clones, around 87% seen once. The sequenced sample was peripheral blood. J is TRBJ2-6 and V is TRBV7-3, with no clear D. This clonotype originated in a woman aged 50 to 60 who had recovered from COVID-19. The CDR3 nucleotides are TGTGCCAGCAGCCCGCGGAACGGGGCCAACGTCCTGACTTTC. It codes for CASSPRNGANVLTF.